This T cell receptor (beta chain) was recovered during a study of naive and memory T cell subsets. Regarding the study as a whole: Expression changes during T cell differentiation may affect RNA-based TCR counts. Gini index rose across naive, CM, EM and EMRA in CD4 and CD8.

The germline V gene has CDR1 DFQATT and CDR2 SNEGSKA (reference sequence). The CDR3 length is 12 residues. V lost 3 bases, J lost 0 bases, and 6 bases lay in between. Both TRBC1 and TRBC2 were covered by a beta constant-region primer of two equimolar oligonucleotides. Ligation attached a single-stranded oligonucleotide with a 12-nucleotide UMI and the SP2 primer to the cDNA 3' end. Nested alpha and beta constant-region primers with the SP2 primer drove four PCR rounds on ligated cDNA. TCRdb passed the UMI-ligation and nested PCR reads through MiXCR, listing each CDR3 protein once. The sample lists about 90,000 distinct CDR3 sequences; 5.5% to 8.5% were seen once. This clonotype was seen ten or more times. Its antigen is as yet unknown.

This sequence was found in a human donor in good health. Sample: central memory CD4+ T cells from blood. The chain joins TRBV20-1 to TRBJ2-7; D gene ambiguous. The CDR3, as DNA: TGCAGTGCTAGCGCACCCTCCTACGAGCAGTACTTC. The encoded protein is CSASAPSYEQYF.